This section outlines one T cell receptor beta chain sequence together with its context. The data stem from a study of blood T cell repertoires in COVID-19. Study in general: T cells, B-cell-depleted T cells, or PBMCs provided the cDNA or gDNA that served as material.

Produced via immunoSEQ multiplex PCR; TCRdb's table is partial and in-frame only. The sample consists of roughly 240,000 clones, roughly 86% of them appearing once. Per germline, CDR1 DFQATT and CDR2 SNEGSKA (reference sequence). V dropped 3 bases and J dropped 0 bases, with 12 bases sitting between them. The CDR3 length is 15 residues. The genes are TRBV20-1 and TRBJ1-3; unclear D gene. The sample was peripheral blood. This receptor was obtained from a woman aged 55-69 years who had recovered from COVID-19. CDR3 amino acids: CSASRQRISGNTIYF. DNA of the CDR3: TGCAGTGCTAGTCGGCAGCGCATCTCTGGAAACACCATATATTTT.